Listed here are 18 T cell receptor beta chains from one sample, sequenced in a study of blood T cell repertoires in COVID-19. Profiling relied on immunoSEQ multiplex PCR, and the TCRdb table lists in-frame clones only, not all of them. This table holds about 150,000 clones, roughly 83% found once. The specimen sequenced was peripheral blood. The receptors here all came from a woman aged 55-69 years with COVID-19, enrolled during active disease.

The rearrangement uses TRBV25-1 and TRBJ2-1; 9 nucleotides match TRBD1. This CDR3 has 16 amino acids. The germline V gene has CDR1 MGHDK and CDR2 SYGVNS. V shed 3 bases and J 4 bases; nucleotides not matched to a gene: 7. In DNA form, the CDR3 reads TGTGCCAGCAGTGATTCCGGGACAGGGTTGTACAATGAGCAGTTCTTC. Translating it yields CASSDSGTGLYNEQFF.

J is TRBJ2-1 and V is TRBV9; the match to TRBD1 covers 9 bases. The CDR3 covers 15 residues. V gave up 3 bases and J gave up 10 bases; unmatched junction bases: 11. Germline CDR1 and CDR2: SGDLS and YYNGEE. CDR3 nucleotides: TGTGCCAGCAGCGAGGGACAGGGACAGGGATACGAGCAGTTCTTC. This encodes CASSEGQGQGYEQFF.

The chain is built from TRBV5-1 and TRBJ2-2; 12 bases map to TRBD2. V lost 0 bases and J lost 6; bases outside the gene matches: 6. Germline V gene data show CDR1 as SGHRS and CDR2 as YFSETQ. The CDR3 contains 17 residues. CDR3 coding DNA: TGCGCCAGCAGCTTGGCCGGGCTAGCGGGAGGGCCCGGGGAGCTGTTTTTT. It is translated as CASSLAGLAGGPGELFF.

The gene calls are TRBV29-1 and TRBJ1-2; perhaps TRBD1 as D (6 bases). Trimming shortened V by 6 bases and J by 8 bases, and 28 bases separated the two germline ends. CDR3 length equals 16 residues. Germline lookup yields CDR1 SQVTM and CDR2 ANQGSEA. The CDR3 sequence: CSVKQGPTPTRAGYTF. In nucleotides, the CDR3 is TGCAGCGTGAAACAGGGACCAACACCCACCCGCGCGGGCTACACCTTC.

The rearrangement uses TRBV7-3 and TRBJ1-2; no clear D gene. Trimming shortened V by 4 bases and J by 0 bases, and 9 bases separated the two germline ends. Germline V gene lookup returns CDR1 SGHTA and CDR2 FQGTGA. This CDR3 spans 14 amino acids. The CDR3 sequence is CASSSKAANYGYTF. The CDR3 DNA follows: TGTGCCAGCAGCTCAAAGGCGGCTAACTATGGCTACACCTTC.

This clone has more than one count but fewer than ten. The chain combines TRBV2 with TRBJ1-2, with D possibly being TRBD1 (5 bases). V was clipped by 8 bases and J by 2 bases, with 15 bases between them. The CDR3 is 14 amino acids. Germline loops: CDR1 SNHLY, CDR2 FYNNEI. CDR3 residues: CASADRGTNYGYTF. CDR3 nucleotide sequence: TGTGCCAGCGCTGACAGAGGAACCAACTATGGCTACACCTTC.

V and J are TRBV21-1 and TRBJ2-7; the table's D gene call, TRBD2, was not cross checked with the DNA. TRBV21-1 is a recognized pseudogene. The CDR3 consists of 15 residues. CDR3 nucleotide sequence: TGTGCCAGCAGCAAAGTTGGCGGGAGGATCTACGAGCAGTACGTC. Protein: CASSKVGGRIYEQYV.

The CDR3 loop is CASRAGTAGGGYTF. CDR3 coding DNA: TGTGCCAGCAGGGCCGGGACAGCAGGGGGTGGCTACACCTTC. The chain uses TRBV28 and TRBJ1-2; 7 bases map to TRBD1. This CDR3 is built from 14 residues. Germline CDR1 reads MDHEN; CDR2 reads SYDVKM. Unmatched junction bases numbered 11, after V lost 6 bases and J lost 7 bases.

This clone appeared a few times. This chain joins TRBV6-7 and TRBJ2-7; no clear D. Being an ORF, TRBV6-7 has a function that is uncertain. The CDR3 has 17 amino acids. V shed 4 bases and J shed 0 bases, with 19 bases lying between them. CDR3 region: CASSSPSRNLRSYEQYF. In DNA, the CDR3 is TGTGCCAGCAGTTCACCTTCTAGGAACTTACGCTCCTACGAGCAGTACTTC.

The chain recombines TRBV3-1 (or the pseudogene TRBV3-2) with TRBJ1-2; D gene ambiguous. Trimming pared 3 bases from V and 7 bases from J, leaving 9 bases between. Germline CDR1 reads LGHDT; CDR2 reads YNNKEL (reference sequence). This CDR3 has 12 residues. The DNA for the CDR3 is TGTGCCAGCAGCCATTCGGCGGCTGGCTACACCTTC. Translated, it gives CASSHSAAGYTF.

This sequence joins TRBV5-1 and TRBJ1-2; 10 nucleotides align to TRBD1. CDR3 length: 15 residues. V was clipped by 7 bases and J by 4 bases; unmatched bases: 10. Germline V gene sequence: CDR1 SGHRS, CDR2 YFSETQ. The CDR3 is CASGETGGSSYGYTF. The CDR3 DNA reads as TGCGCCAGCGGGGAGACAGGGGGCAGTAGCTATGGCTACACCTTC.

The V and J genes are TRBV30 and TRBJ1-2, with D possibly matching TRBD1 (6 bases). CDR3 length: 12 residues. Germline V gene data show CDR1 as GTSNPN and CDR2 as SVGIG (reference sequence). The V gene lost 3 bases and the J gene lost 3 bases, with 8 bases spanning the gap. The CDR3 nucleotides read TGTGCCTGGAGAGGGGGAGACTATGGCTACACCTTC. Its translation is CAWRGGDYGYTF.

The chain couples TRBV7-9 to TRBJ2-3; 10 bases line up with TRBD2. The trim removed 11 bases at V and 2 bases at J, leaving 10 bases unmatched. The CDR3 covers 15 residues. Per the germline V gene, CDR1 is SEHNR and CDR2 is FQNEAQ (reference sequence). The DNA for the CDR3 is TGTGCCGGATTAGGGACTAGCGACAACACAGATACGCAGTATTTT. Its translation is CAGLGTSDNTDTQYF.

The genes are TRBV19 and TRBJ1-1, with TRBD1 as a possible D gene (5 bases). From germline, CDR1 is LNHDA and CDR2 SQIVND (reference sequence). V was clipped by 7 bases and J by 10 bases, with 19 bases between them. This CDR3 spans 13 amino acids. The CDR3 nucleotides read TGTGCCAGTACCCCCTGGGGAGGGGAGGGAGCTTTCTTT. This sequence encodes CASTPWGGEGAFF.

The chain joins TRBV7-6 to TRBJ2-5; D is possibly TRBD1 (6 bases). V shed 5 bases and J shed 3 bases, with 13 bases lying between them. The germline V gene encodes CDR1 SGHVS and CDR2 FNYEAQ. CDR3 length: 14 residues. CDR3 sequence reads: CASSPGAVKETQYF. Here the CDR3 DNA reads TGTGCCAGCAGCCCAGGGGCCGTGAAAGAGACCCAGTACTTC.

The chain is built from TRBV27 and TRBJ1-1, with TRBD1 as a possible D gene (5 bases). The germline V gene encodes CDR1 MNHEY and CDR2 SMNVEV (reference sequence). Trimming took off 2 bases at V and 6 bases at J, with 13 bases between the two ends. The CDR3 is 14 residues long. This CDR3 is CASSLGGLGAEAFF. The CDR3 nucleotides read TGTGCCAGCAGTTTAGGGGGACTAGGGGCTGAAGCTTTCTTT.

To note about this clone: The sample holds other DNA sequences that translate to the same CDR3. The V and J genes are TRBV7-9 and TRBJ1-1; tentative D call: TRBD1 (6 bases). The CDR3 runs to 13 residues. Germline V CDR1 and CDR2: SEHNR, FQNEAQ (reference sequence). The V end was cut by 0 bases, the J end by 5 bases, with 7 bases between. CDR3 DNA sequence: TGTGCCAGCAGCTTAGCTACAGGGACTGAAGCTTTCTTT. Protein: CASSLATGTEAFF. Based on the CDR3 plus reference TRBV7-9 and TRBJ1-1, the full variable domain is DTGVSQNPRHKITKRGQNVTFRCDPISEHNRLYWYRQTLGQGPEFLTYFQNEAQLEKSRLLSDRFSAERPKGSFSTLEIQRTEQGDSAMYLCASSLATGTEAFFGQGTRLTVV.

This chain uses TRBV3-1 (or the pseudogene TRBV3-2) with TRBJ2-2; D might be TRBD1 (5 bases). This CDR3 has 14 amino acids. Between the trimmed V and J ends, which lost 0 bases and 5 bases, there was a span of 7 bases. Looked up from germline, CDR1 is LGHDT and CDR2 is YNNKEL (reference sequence). CDR3 DNA: TGTGCCAGCAGCCAAGATGGGGCTACCGGGGAGCTGTTTTTT. Translating gives CASSQDGATGELFF.